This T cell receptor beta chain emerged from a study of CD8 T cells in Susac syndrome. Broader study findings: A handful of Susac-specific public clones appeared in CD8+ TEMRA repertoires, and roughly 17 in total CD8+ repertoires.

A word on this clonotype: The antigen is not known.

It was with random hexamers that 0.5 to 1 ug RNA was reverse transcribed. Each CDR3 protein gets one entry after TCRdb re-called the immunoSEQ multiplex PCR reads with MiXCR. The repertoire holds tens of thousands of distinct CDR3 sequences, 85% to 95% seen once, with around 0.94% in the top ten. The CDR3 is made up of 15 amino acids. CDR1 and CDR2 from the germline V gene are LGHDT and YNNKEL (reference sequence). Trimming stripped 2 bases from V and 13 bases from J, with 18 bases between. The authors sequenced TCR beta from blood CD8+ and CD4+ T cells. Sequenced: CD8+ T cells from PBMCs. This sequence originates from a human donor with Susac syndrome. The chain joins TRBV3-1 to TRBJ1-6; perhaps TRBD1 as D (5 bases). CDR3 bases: TGTGCCAGCAGCCAATTGGGGAGCCGGGGCATGCCCCTCCACTTT. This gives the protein CASSQLGSRGMPLHF.